This T cell receptor (beta chain) comes out of a study of Graves' ophthalmopathy and Graves' hyperthyroidism. RNA served as the template for amplifying TCR beta CDR3 regions. A first-round RT-PCR used HTBI primers, followed by a second-round multiplex PCR. Using its own MiXCR run on the multiplex PCR reads, TCRdb lists one record per CDR3 protein. The sample yields 1 million to 1.3 million distinct CDR3 sequences, about 40% seen once. Hyperthyroidism patients had new diagnoses, durations under 2 months, and ages of 18 to 65. This clonotype appeared many times. Its antigen is currently unknown. Overall study results and limits: Blood also contained most of the expanded thyroid clonotypes above 0.001 frequency.

Looked up from germline, CDR1 is ENHRY and CDR2 is SYGVKD. Germline trimming cut 10 bases from V and 0 bases from J; bases unmatched to any gene: 5. The CDR3 extends over 16 amino acids. This TCR derives from an adult man with Graves' hyperthyroidism. The V call is TRBV10-3, the J call TRBJ2-6; 11 bases map to TRBD1. Sequences were obtained from peripheral blood or thyroid tissue (not recorded which). CDR3 DNA: TGTGCCACCGGGACAGGGGGAAACTCTGGGGCCAACGTCCTGACTTTC. It encodes CATGTGGNSGANVLTF.